The entry that follows covers one T cell receptor (beta chain) sequence. Between the trimmed V and J ends, which lost 4 bases and 3 bases, there was a span of 12 bases. CDR3 size: 15 residues. Per germline, CDR1 MGHRA and CDR2 YSYEKL. TCRdb re-derived calls from the RT-PCR reads in MiXCR, one entry per CDR3 protein. In the table there are hundreds of thousands of distinct CDR3 sequences, roughly 15% of which are singletons. This sample is part of a study of response to subunit inactivated influenza vaccine. This chain connects TRBV4-1 to TRBJ2-2; D is undetermined. This material consisted of PBMCs from blood, taken roughly 15 days before vaccination. The receptor's source is a man aged 50 to 60 who received an inactivated influenza vaccine. This chain's CDR3 is CASSRSSDDTGELFF. CDR3 nucleotides: TGCGCCAGCAGCCGGTCCAGCGACGACACCGGGGAGCTGTTTTTT.